The 3 T cell receptor beta chains below all came from one sample that was sequenced in a study of cytomegalovirus exposure and HLA in healthy donors. The PCR used 60 Vbeta and 13 Jbeta primers. Here immunoSEQ multiplex PCR was the method, and the copy in TCRdb shows in-frame clones only, minus some. The sample has about 140,000 clones, 61% seen once. The specimen was PBMCs. The receptors derive from a male donor in good health and CMV-seronegative.

This clone occurred many times. This chain joins TRBV4-1 and TRBJ2-7; 8 positions match TRBD2. The germline V gene has CDR1 MGHRA and CDR2 YSYEKL. V lost 2 bases and J lost 2; bases outside the gene matches: 11. The CDR3 sequence is 17 residues long. This CDR3 is CASSQFSGVISPYEQYF. DNA for the CDR3: TGCGCCAGCAGCCAATTTAGCGGGGTTATATCACCCTACGAGCAGTACTTC.

V and J are TRBV7-2 and TRBJ1-4, with 8 bases aligning to TRBD1. This CDR3 is 16 amino acids long. Unmatched junction bases numbered 9, after V lost 2 bases and J lost 7 bases. The germline V gene encodes CDR1 SGHTA and CDR2 FQGNSA. CDR3 in amino acids: CASSLIQGAVSEKLFF. Here the CDR3 DNA reads TGTGCCAGCAGCTTAATCCAGGGGGCGGTTTCTGAAAAACTGTTTTTT.

This clone was picked up one time. The chain joins TRBV5-6 to TRBJ2-3, with a tentative D call TRBD1 (6 bases). Germline lookup yields CDR1 SGHDT and CDR2 YYEEEE. Trimming removed 4 bases at V and 2 bases at J, with 14 bases between. The CDR3 loop spans 15 amino acids. CDR3: CASSANYRATDTQYF. The DNA for the CDR3 is TGTGCCAGCAGCGCCAACTACAGGGCCACAGATACGCAGTATTTT.